These T cell receptor beta chains were read from a single sample in a study of T cells in localized non-small cell lung cancer. TCRdb's copy holds only in-frame clones and misses some; the assay was immunoSEQ multiplex PCR. Of approximately 20,000 clones listed, about 83% are singletons. The specimen was PBMCs, collected before any cancer treatment. These receptors all stem from a woman between 40 and 69 years old with stage II squamous cell lung carcinoma. CDR3s include the opening cysteine and the closing phenylalanine or tryptophan. D genes are given only for firm matches. Clone size is not always given. Where it is, it says once, few, many or a class for expanded clones.

clone_size	j_call	v_call	d_call	cdr3_nt	cdr3_aa
once	TRBJ1-5	TRBV30	.	TGTGCCTGGAGTGTTCATGGCGTTCTGGGCAATCAGCCCCAGCATTTT	CAWSVHGVLGNQPQHF
.	TRBJ2-7	TRBV7-2	TRBD1	TGTGCCAGCAGCTTAGTGACAGGGGAGTACGAGCAGTACTTC	CASSLVTGEYEQYF
.	TRBJ1-6	TRBV30	TRBD1	TGTGCCTGGAGCCGGGACAGGGTGTTCCGGGGGAATTCACCCCTCCACTTT	CAWSRDRVFRGNSPLHF
.	TRBJ2-5	TRBV9	.	TGTGCCAGCAGCGCCGGGGAGCGAGAGACCCAGTACTTC	CASSAGERETQYF
once	TRBJ2-1	TRBV5-1	TRBD2	TGCGCCAGCAGTCGTGGGTCGAGCGGGGGGATTCGAAGACCATCTACCGAGCAGTTCTTC	CASSRGSSGGIRRPSTEQFF
.	TRBJ1-1	TRBV18	TRBD1	TGTGCCAGCTCAGGACAGGGAAACACTGAAGCTTTCTTT	CASSGQGNTEAFF
once	TRBJ2-1	TRBV5-1	TRBD2	TGCGCCAGCAGCTTGGGGACTAGCGGGGAGAATGAGCAGTTCTTC	CASSLGTSGENEQFF
few	TRBJ2-7	TRBV2	TRBD2	TGTGCCAGCACCGCCGGGACTAGCGGGAGGGGGGGGGCCCACGAGCAGTACTTC	CASTAGTSGRGGAHEQYF
.	TRBJ2-3	TRBV9	TRBD1	TGTGCCAGCAGCGTAGCCTCCGGGACAGCGGCCTTCACAGATACGCAGTATTTT	CASSVASGTAAFTDTQYF
.	TRBJ2-1	TRBV18	TRBD2	TGTGCCAGCTCACCGGCGAGCGGGAGCGATGAGCAGTTCTTC	CASSPASGSDEQFF
.	TRBJ1-1	TRBV19	.	TGTGCCAGTAGTATACAGGGCGTTAAAGCTTTCTTT	CASSIQGVKAFF